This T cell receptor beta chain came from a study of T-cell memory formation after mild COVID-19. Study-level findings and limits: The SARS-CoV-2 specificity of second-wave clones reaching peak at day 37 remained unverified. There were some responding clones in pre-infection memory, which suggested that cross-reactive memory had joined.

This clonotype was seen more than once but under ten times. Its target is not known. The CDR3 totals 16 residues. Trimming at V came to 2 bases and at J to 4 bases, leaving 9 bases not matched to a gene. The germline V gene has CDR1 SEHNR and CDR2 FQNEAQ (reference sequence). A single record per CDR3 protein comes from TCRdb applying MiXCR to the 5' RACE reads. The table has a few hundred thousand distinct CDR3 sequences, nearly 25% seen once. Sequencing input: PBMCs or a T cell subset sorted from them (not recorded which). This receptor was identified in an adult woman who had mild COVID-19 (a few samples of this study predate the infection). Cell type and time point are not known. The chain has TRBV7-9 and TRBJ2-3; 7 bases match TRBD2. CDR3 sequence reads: CASSLPQTSRADTQYF. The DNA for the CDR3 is TGTGCCAGCAGCTTACCGCAGACTAGCCGCGCAGATACGCAGTATTTT. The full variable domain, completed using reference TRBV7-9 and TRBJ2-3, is DTGVSQNPRHKITKRGQNVTFRCDPISEHNRLYWYRQTLGQGPEFLTYFQNEAQLEKSRLLSDRFSAERPKGSFSTLEIQRTEQGDSAMYLCASSLPQTSRADTQYFGPGTRLTVL.